This T cell receptor (beta chain) was identified during a study of shared clonotypes between healthy human individuals. Trimming took 0 bases from V and 6 from J; bases not matched to a gene: 8. CDR1 and CDR2 from the germline V gene are MGHRA and YSYEKL. The CDR3 extends over 18 amino acids. TCRdb keeps only in-frame clones here, not all; method: immunoSEQ multiplex PCR. The sample contains millions of clones, around nine tenths of which appear only once. This receptor was obtained from a man between 18 and 35 years old in good health. V is TRBV4-1 and J is TRBJ2-1; 13 nucleotides line up with TRBD2. Sequencing was done on a sample of naive CD4+ T cells sorted from blood. Documented subset: CD45RA+ positively selected. The CDR3, as DNA: TGCGCCAGCAGCCAAGATCCGGTTGGGACTAGCGGGATCAATGAGCAGTTCTTC. Protein product: CASSQDPVGTSGINEQFF.